The clone carrying this T cell receptor beta chain occurred many times. This sample was taken from a study of blood T cells in healthy people across ages. Germline V gene sequence: CDR1 SGHVS, CDR2 FNYEAQ. The CDR3 loop spans 15 amino acids. Germline trimming cut 2 bases from V and 5 bases from J; bases unmatched to any gene: 4. Through a sample-barcoded 5' primer and a J-beta primer mix, a second PCR was run for roughly 6 to 12 cycles. TCRdb re-called the 5' RACE reads through MiXCR, storing one row per CDR3 protein. The sample yields 1.5 million to 2 million distinct CDR3 sequences, roughly 27% seen once.

The sequence came from a woman aged 30 to 39 in good health. The chain links TRBV7-6 to TRBJ2-7, with 12 bases that match TRBD2. The specimen sequenced was blood. The CDR3 reads CASSLLAGGANEQYF. CDR3 sequence (DNA): TGTGCCAGCAGCTTACTAGCGGGAGGGGCGAACGAGCAGTACTTC.